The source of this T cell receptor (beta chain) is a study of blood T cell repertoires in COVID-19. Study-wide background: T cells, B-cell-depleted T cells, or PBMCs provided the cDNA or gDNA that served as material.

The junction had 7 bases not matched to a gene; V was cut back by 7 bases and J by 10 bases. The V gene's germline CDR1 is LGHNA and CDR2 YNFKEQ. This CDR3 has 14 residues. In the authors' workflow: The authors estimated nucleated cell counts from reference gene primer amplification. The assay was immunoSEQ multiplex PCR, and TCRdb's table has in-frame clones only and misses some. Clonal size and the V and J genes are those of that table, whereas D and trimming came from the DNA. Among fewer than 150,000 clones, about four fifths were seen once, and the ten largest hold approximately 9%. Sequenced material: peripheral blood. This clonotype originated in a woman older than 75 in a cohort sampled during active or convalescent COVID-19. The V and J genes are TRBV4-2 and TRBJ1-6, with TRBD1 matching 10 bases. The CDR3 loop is CASNPPGQGSPLHF. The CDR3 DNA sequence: TGTGCCAGCAACCCACCGGGACAGGGGTCACCCCTCCACTTT.